This T cell receptor (beta chain) was sequenced for a study of blood T cells in healthy people across ages. Whole-study results and caveats: Long-lived donors had more naive CD4+ cells and higher diversity than aged donors.

Donors gave around 9.8 milliliters of peripheral blood apiece. This clonotype was recorded a few times. Its antigen is still unknown. A J-beta primer mix and a sample-barcoded 5' primer were used in a second PCR of roughly 6 to 11 cycles. TCRdb processed the 5' RACE reads anew with MiXCR; each CDR3 protein has one entry. The data show approximately 1,700,000 distinct CDR3 sequences, roughly two fifths seen once. The CDR3 consists of 14 residues. CDR1 is SEHNR, CDR2 FQNEAQ, per germline (reference sequence). The V gene lost 5 bases and the J gene lost 4 bases, with 14 bases spanning the gap. Sequencing input: blood. This clonotype originated in a human donor in good health. The gene calls are TRBV7-9 and TRBJ2-5, with a weak D call TRBD2 (6 bases). The CDR3 loop is CASSLGGAIETQYF. The CDR3 DNA reads TGTGCCAGCAGCCTCGGAGGGGCGATAGAGACCCAGTACTTC.